Following are 9 T cell receptor beta chains from one sample sequenced in a study of CD8+ T cells in alopecia areata. Extraction of RNA preceded its reverse transcription into cDNA, which served as the sequencing template. The repertoire was sequenced with immunoSEQ multiplex PCR; TCRdb's copy has only in-frame clones and lacks some. This table holds roughly 140,000 clones, 82% found once. Treatment reported: oral pan-JAK inhibitor, 5-10 mg twice daily. This sample comprised CD8+ T cells sorted from blood, obtained at week 4, from a patient treated with tofacitinib. The receptor set was obtained from a human donor with alopecia areata.

This chain uses TRBV5-1 with TRBJ1-1; D is unresolved. The length of the CDR3 is 14 residues. Germline V lookup: CDR1 SGHRS, CDR2 YFSETQ. V shed 1 base and J shed 0 bases, with 7 bases lying between them. The CDR3 region is CASSLFTLNTEAFF. The CDR3 DNA sequence: TGCGCCAGCAGCTTGTTCACACTGAACACTGAAGCTTTCTTT.

Concerning this clone itself: The same CDR3 is also encoded by other DNA sequences in this sample. This chain joins TRBV29-1 and TRBJ1-2, with D possibly being TRBD1 (5 bases). The germline CDR1 and CDR2 sequences are SQVTM and ANQGSEA. With 0 bases removed from V and 5 bases from J, the gap between germline ends came to 7 bases. The CDR3 totals 12 residues. In DNA form, the CDR3 reads TGCAGCGTTGAAGATCGGGGGTATGGCTACACCTTC. Protein sequence: CSVEDRGYGYTF.

This clone came up once. The chain couples TRBV7-6 to TRBJ2-5, with TRBD2 identical over 7 bases. Germline loops: CDR1 SGHVS, CDR2 FNYEAQ. The CDR3 loop spans 17 amino acids. Trimming removed 2 bases from V and 3 bases from J; junction bases left unmatched: 12. In DNA form, the CDR3 reads TGTGCCAGCAGCTTAAGTCGACCGGGGGGACGTGAAGAGACCCAGTACTTC. Translated, it gives CASSLSRPGGREETQYF. Full variable domain (outside the CDR3, taken from reference TRBV7-6 and TRBJ2-5): GAGVSQSPRYKVTKRGQDVALRCDPISGHVSLYWYRQALGQGPEFLTYFNYEAQQDKSGLPNDRFSAERPEGSISTLTIQRTEQRDSAMYRCASSLSRPGGREETQYFGPGTRLLVL.

This chain connects TRBV6-5 to TRBJ2-5, with TRBD1 identical over 7 bases. Germline values: CDR1 MNHEY, CDR2 SVGAGI. CDR3 length: 16 residues. V dropped 0 bases and J dropped 0; count of bases not matched to a gene: 4. The CDR3 protein is CASSYSRQGNQETQYF. CDR3 coding DNA: TGTGCCAGCAGTTACTCGAGACAGGGAAACCAAGAGACCCAGTACTTC.

The rearrangement uses TRBV4-1 and TRBJ2-7, with D perhaps TRBD2 (6 bases). The CDR3 has 15 amino acids. V was clipped by 0 bases and J by 3 bases, with 12 bases between them. Germline assignment: CDR1 MGHRA and CDR2 YSYEKL. The CDR3 sequence: CASSQDMGLLYEQYF. The CDR3 DNA reads TGCGCCAGCAGCCAAGATATGGGACTCCTCTACGAGCAGTACTTC.

The chain combines TRBV7-9 with TRBJ1-4; the D gene is possibly TRBD1 (5 bases). Germline lookup yields CDR1 SEHNR and CDR2 FQNEAQ (reference sequence). There are 14 residues in the CDR3. The ends were cut back, 5 bases at V and 6 bases at J, with 13 bases in the middle. In nucleotides, the CDR3 is TGTGCCAGCAGCCCAGACAGATTTGATGAAAAACTGTTTTTT. Translation: CASSPDRFDEKLFF.

This chain links TRBV4-1 with TRBJ2-1, with a tentative D call TRBD1 (5 bases). The V gene's germline CDR1 is MGHRA and CDR2 YSYEKL. The CDR3 loop spans 14 amino acids. V lost 0 bases to trimming and J lost 6 bases, with 9 bases between them. CDR3 nucleotides: TGCGCCAGCAGCCAAGAGGGGCTTACCAATGAGCAGTTCTTC. Residues: CASSQEGLTNEQFF.

The rearrangement uses TRBV6-5 and TRBJ1-3; D unclear. Trimming removed 6 bases from V and 8 bases from J, with 14 bases in between. The CDR3 length is 13 residues. Germline CDR1 and CDR2: MNHEY and SVGAGI. The CDR3 region is CASRLQAGDTIYF. CDR3 nucleotide sequence: TGTGCCAGCAGACTTCAGGCCGGGGACACCATATATTTT.

V is TRBV29-1 and J is TRBJ2-5; 8 bases are a match to TRBD1. The J call is uncertain, as TRBJ2-7 better fits the DNA end. The CDR3 runs 13 residues. CDR1 and CDR2 (germline): SQVTM, ANQGSEA. CDR3 region: CSAQGAQAYEQYF. The CDR3 DNA sequence: TGCAGCGCCCAGGGGGCGCAGGCCTACGAGCAGTACTTC.